This T cell receptor (beta chain) was observed in a study of blood T cell repertoires in COVID-19. The overall study: Samples representing acute and convalescent COVID-19 were sourced from the United States, Italy and Spain. PBMCs, B-cell-depleted T cells, or T cells were the source of the cDNA or gDNA that made up the material.

In the original analysis: For nucleated cells, counts were estimated from reference gene primer amplification. Here immunoSEQ multiplex PCR was the method, and the copy in TCRdb shows in-frame clones only, minus some. For V, J and clone size, that table is used; D and trimming come from the DNA. The table lists some 200,000 clones, roughly 94% of them singletons. A Seattle source enrolled patients during active infection and followed them longitudinally. From germline, CDR1 is LGHDT and CDR2 YNNKEL (reference sequence). CDR3 size: 13 residues. V was pared by 3 bases and J by 7 bases, with 9 bases between.

Sequenced: peripheral blood. The rearrangement links TRBV3-1 (or the pseudogene TRBV3-2) to TRBJ2-2; D is undetermined. This TCR was sampled from a man aged 25-45 years with COVID-19, enrolled during active disease. The CDR3 reads CASSQSRIGELFF. Here the CDR3 DNA reads TGTGCCAGCAGCCAGAGTAGAATCGGGGAGCTGTTTTTT.